Each of the 15 T cell receptor beta chains below was sequenced from the same sample in a study of blood T cell repertoires in COVID-19. TCRdb's table, derived via immunoSEQ multiplex PCR, lists solely in-frame clones and lacks some. The profile shows about 66,000 clones, roughly 90% of them singletons. The sequencing input was peripheral blood. The receptor source for this set is a man in his 70s with acute or convalescent COVID-19.

This clone was picked up one time. The rearrangement uses TRBV7-9 and TRBJ2-3, with D possibly TRBD2 on 5 matching bases. Between the trimmed V and J ends, which lost 5 bases and 2 bases, there was a span of 8 bases. Germline values: CDR1 SEHNR, CDR2 FQNEAQ (reference sequence). The CDR3 consists of 13 residues. DNA of the CDR3: TGTGCCAGCAGCCCCGGGAACACAGATACGCAGTATTTT. It codes for CASSPGNTDTQYF.

CDR3 sequence: CSASRRVGEKLFF. CDR3 DNA sequence: TGCAGTGCTAGTAGGCGGGTCGGTGAAAAACTGTTTTTT. This chain connects TRBV20-1 to TRBJ1-4; D remains ambiguous. V lost 3 bases and J 7 bases, leaving 12 bases between the germline ends. CDR3 size: 13 residues. CDR1 is DFQATT and CDR2 is SNEGSKA in the germline V gene (reference sequence).

The genes are TRBV27 and TRBJ2-1; 8 bases are shared with TRBD1. The V segment lost 6 bases and the J segment 0 bases; nucleotides outside the gene matches: 1. The germline gives CDR1 MNHEY, CDR2 SMNVEV (reference sequence). The CDR3 has 14 residues. CDR3 residues: CASRGQGSYNEQFF. CDR3 sequence (DNA): TGTGCCAGCAGAGGACAGGGCTCCTACAATGAGCAGTTCTTC.

The chain employs TRBV19 and TRBJ2-7; possible D gene TRBD2, 6 bases. The V gene lost 3 bases and the J gene lost 1 base, with 10 bases spanning the gap. This CDR3 is 14 amino acids long. CDR1 and CDR2 from the germline V gene are LNHDA and SQIVND (reference sequence). Written as DNA, the CDR3 is TGTGCCAGTAGTATTTGGAGGGGTTCCTACGAGCAGTACTTC. This translates into CASSIWRGSYEQYF.

This clone was recorded a few times. The rearrangement joins TRBV27 to TRBJ1-1; D uncertain. CDR3 length: 14 residues. The ends were cut back, 5 bases at V and 1 base at J, with 11 bases in the middle. From germline, CDR1 is MNHEY and CDR2 SMNVEV (reference sequence). The CDR3 sequence: CASSRSLKNTEAFF. The CDR3 DNA reads TGTGCCAGCAGTCGAAGCTTGAAGAACACTGAAGCTTTCTTT.

This rearrangement joins TRBV9 to TRBJ2-2; D not certain. The CDR3 runs to 14 residues. Trimming stripped 0 bases from V and 1 base from J, with 4 bases between. Germline loops: CDR1 SGDLS, CDR2 YYNGEE. This chain's CDR3 is CASSVALNTGELFF. CDR3 nucleotide sequence: TGTGCCAGCAGCGTAGCTTTGAACACCGGGGAGCTGTTTTTT.

The chain carries TRBV2 and TRBJ1-1; D uncertain. The CDR3 covers 13 residues. The V end lost 7 bases, the J end lost 0 bases, and 9 bases lay between the germline ends. CDR1 SNHLY and CDR2 FYNNEI come from the germline V gene. The DNA for the CDR3 is TGTGCCAGCAATATAGCACTGAACACTGAAGCTTTCTTT. Amino acids: CASNIALNTEAFF.

The V gene is TRBV4-3, the J gene TRBJ2-7, with D possibly matching TRBD2 (6 bases). The V end lost 2 bases, the J end lost 2 bases, and 13 bases lay between the germline ends. Germline V gene lookup returns CDR1 LGHNA and CDR2 YSLEER. CDR3 length equals 15 residues. The CDR3 DNA reads as TGCGCCAGCAGCCAACAGGAGGGGCGGACCTACGAGCAGTACTTC. The encoded protein is CASSQQEGRTYEQYF.

This clone was detected only once. The chain uses TRBV19 and TRBJ1-3; D not certain. The CDR3 totals 16 residues. Trimming removed 4 bases at V and 2 bases at J, with 15 bases between. Per germline, CDR1 LNHDA and CDR2 SQIVND (reference sequence). Written as DNA, the CDR3 is TGTGCCAGTAGTAAGGCACGGAGCCCACCTGGAAACACCATATATTTT. Its protein is CASSKARSPPGNTIYF.

In nucleotides, the CDR3 is TGTGCCAGCAGTAATACAGGGCTGGCAAACATTCAGTACTTC. Amino acids: CASSNTGLANIQYF. The chain employs TRBV7-9 and TRBJ2-4; maybe TRBD1 (6 bases). Germline V gene lookup returns CDR1 SEHNR and CDR2 FQNEAQ (reference sequence). The CDR3 contains 14 residues. Trimming left V 6 bases short and J 6 bases short, with 15 bases between.

The V call is TRBV15, the J call TRBJ2-5, with TRBD2 matching 7 bases. The V segment lost 9 bases and the J segment 2 bases; nucleotides outside the gene matches: 9. The CDR3 spans 14 residues. Germline lookup yields CDR1 LNHNV and CDR2 YYDKDF (reference sequence). As DNA, the CDR3 is TGTGCCACGAGCGGGGCGACCAGACAAGAGACCCAGTACTTC. As protein: CATSGATRQETQYF.

The V gene is TRBV18, the J gene TRBJ1-1; 7 bases are shared with TRBD1. The CDR3 totals 16 residues. After removal of 2 bases from V and 1 base from J, the junction contained 7 bases not matched to a gene. Germline CDR1 and CDR2: KGHSH and LQKENI. CDR3 nucleotides: TGTGCCAGCTCACCAATGAGGGGGCAAGGGAACACTGAAGCTTTCTTT. It specifies CASSPMRGQGNTEAFF.

The chain carries TRBV10-3 and TRBJ2-7; the match to TRBD1 covers 8 bases. CDR3 length: 17 residues. Losses at the gene ends were 3 bases for V and 0 bases for J; bases not matched to a gene: 10. CDR1 ENHRY and CDR2 SYGVKD come from the germline V gene. The CDR3: CAISDPDRGLSSYEQYF. CDR3 bases: TGTGCCATCAGTGACCCAGACAGGGGCCTAAGCTCCTACGAGCAGTACTTC.

This chain uses TRBV9 with TRBJ2-7; a possible D gene is TRBD1 (6 bases). The ends were cut back, 0 bases at V and 4 bases at J, with 14 bases in the middle. Germline CDR1 is SGDLS and CDR2 is YYNGEE. There are 15 residues in the CDR3. The CDR3 protein is CASSVGSQGHYEQYF. CDR3 sequence (DNA): TGTGCCAGCAGCGTAGGTTCCCAGGGACATTACGAGCAGTACTTC.

The chain employs TRBV3-1 (or the pseudogene TRBV3-2) and TRBJ2-5; TRBD1 is a possible D gene (6 bases). The CDR3 runs to 14 residues. V dropped 6 bases and J dropped 2 bases, with 13 bases sitting between them. Germline loops: CDR1 LGHDT, CDR2 YNNKEL (reference sequence). This CDR3 is CASRITGSQETQYF. CDR3 DNA: TGTGCCAGCAGAATTACAGGGTCACAAGAGACCCAGTACTTC.